The clone carrying this T cell receptor beta chain has at least ten counts. The antigen is not known. V was pared by 4 bases and J by 2 bases, with 4 bases of the junction left unmatched. This CDR3 is built from 15 residues. This sample was included in a study of CD8 T cells in ankylosing spondylitis. Study-level points and caveats: Certain motif variants had earlier appeared in reactive arthritis synovial fluid and blood.

Using its own MiXCR run on the 5' RACE reads, TCRdb lists one record per CDR3 protein. The sample includes 250,000 to 400,000 distinct CDR3 sequences, under 14% seen only once; the top ten take roughly 9%. Sequencing was carried out using blood, either unsorted or a sorted T cell fraction (not recorded which). The source of this sequence is a female donor with ankylosing spondylitis or in good health (not recorded which). The genes are TRBV12-3 or TRBV12-4 and TRBJ2-3, with 9 bases aligning to TRBD1. CDR3 loop: CASSSGTGITDTQYF. In DNA form, the CDR3 reads TGTGCCAGCAGTTCCGGGACAGGGATCACAGATACGCAGTATTTT.